These T cell receptor beta chains were read from a single sample in a study of blood T cell repertoires in COVID-19. Data came from immunoSEQ multiplex PCR; TCRdb stores just in-frame clones and leaves some out. The sample holds 300,000 to 400,000 clones, roughly 89% seen once. Material for sequencing was PBMCs or T cells enriched from blood (not recorded which). Receptors were obtained from a man aged 55-75 years who had recovered from COVID-19. CDR3s include the opening cysteine and the closing phenylalanine or tryptophan. D genes are given only for firm matches. Clone size, where shown, is once, few, many, or a class for clones that have expanded.

NA 16 TRBJ2-1 TRBV27 TRBD1 TGTGCCAGCATGACAGGGGGCAGTGTGGCCTACAATGAGCAGTTCTTC CASMTGGSVAYNEQFF
NA 15 TRBJ1-2 TRBV6-1 TRBD1 TGTGCCAGCAGTGACGAGGGGGCGCAACTCCCTGGCTACACCTTC CASSDEGAQLPGYTF
NA 15 TRBJ2-3 TRBV5-8 TRBD1 TGTGCCAGCAGCCACGGACAGGTTTACACAGATACGCAGTATTTT CASSHGQVYTDTQYF
once 15 TRBJ2-7 TRBV6-2/TRBV6-3 NA TGTGCCAGCAGCCACGAGGGAACCCCCTCCTACGAGCAGTACTTC CASSHEGTPSYEQYF
NA 15 TRBJ1-1 TRBV18 NA TGTGCCAGCTCATCGGACAGCACCATAAACACTGAAGCTTTCTTT CASSSDSTINTEAFF
once 14 TRBJ2-2 TRBV19 NA TGTGCCAGTAGTATCAGACAGAACACCGGGGAGCTGTTTTTT CASSIRQNTGELFF
NA 15 TRBJ1-4 TRBV7-9 NA TGTGCCAGCAGCTTATCCAGGGTCAATAATGAAAAACTGTTTTTT CASSLSRVNNEKLFF
NA 15 TRBJ1-1 TRBV5-1 NA TGCGCCAGCAGCTTGTCCGCGGCGATGAACACTGAAGCTTTCTTT CASSLSAAMNTEAFF
NA 14 TRBJ1-1 TRBV29-1 TRBD1 TGCAGCGGTCTGTCCCCGGGACAGGGGGCGAAGGCTTTCTTT CSGLSPGQGAKAFF
few 15 TRBJ1-6 TRBV28 NA TGTGCCAGCAGTCCCGGGGGGTCGGGGGCCTCACCCCTCCACTTT CASSPGGSGASPLHF